This TCR beta chain was sequenced for a study of blood T cell repertoires in COVID-19. The overall study: The study drew acute and convalescent COVID-19 samples from the United States, Italy and Spain.

TCRdb's copy holds only in-frame clones and misses some; the assay was immunoSEQ multiplex PCR. The sample includes roughly 79,000 clones, roughly 85% seen only once; the top ten take approximately 4.9%. This CDR3 has 15 residues. The sample consisted of peripheral blood. The TCR originated in a woman older than 75 with active or convalescent COVID-19. The chain employs TRBV21-1 and TRBJ1-2; TRBD1 is taken as the D call from the table, unchecked against the DNA. TRBV21-1 is deemed a pseudogene. The chain's CDR3 is CASTPGAGATYGYTF. The CDR3 coding sequence is TGTGCCAGCACCCCTGGGGCAGGGGCAACCTATGGCTACACCTTC.